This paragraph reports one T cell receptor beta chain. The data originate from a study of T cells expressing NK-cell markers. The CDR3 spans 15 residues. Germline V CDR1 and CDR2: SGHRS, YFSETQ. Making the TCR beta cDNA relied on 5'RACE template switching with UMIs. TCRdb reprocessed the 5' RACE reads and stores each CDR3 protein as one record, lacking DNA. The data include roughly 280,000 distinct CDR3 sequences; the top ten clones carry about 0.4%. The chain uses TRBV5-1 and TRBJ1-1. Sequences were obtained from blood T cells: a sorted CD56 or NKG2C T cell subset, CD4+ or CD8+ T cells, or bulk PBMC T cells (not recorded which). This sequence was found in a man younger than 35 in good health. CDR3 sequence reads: CASSPVGSMNTEAFF.